What follows is one T cell receptor beta chain and its context. The sample has other DNA sequences that encode this CDR3 too. V shed 6 bases, J shed 4 bases, and the junction held 4 bases outside the gene matches. From germline, CDR1 is LNHDA and CDR2 SQIVND (reference sequence). The CDR3 has 14 amino acids. This record belongs to a study of cytomegalovirus exposure and HLA in healthy donors. Amplification used 60 Vbeta primers and 13 Jbeta primers. Here immunoSEQ multiplex PCR was the method, and the copy in TCRdb shows in-frame clones only, minus some. This table has approximately 200,000 clones, over 60% appearing once.

This receptor was identified in a man in his late teens or twenties in good health and CMV-seronegative. The V call is TRBV19, the J call TRBJ1-5, with 9 bases that match TRBD1. The sample taken for sequencing was PBMCs. Written as DNA, the CDR3 is TGTGCCAGTAGCGTGACAGGGGGGAATCAGCCCCAGCATTTT. Amino acid sequence: CASSVTGGNQPQHF.